The following is a T cell receptor beta chain sequence with its context. In the study's own analysis: Quantification of nucleated cells was approximated via reference gene primer amplification. TCRdb's copy holds only in-frame clones and misses some; the assay was immunoSEQ multiplex PCR. Clonal size and the V and J genes are those of that table, whereas D and trimming came from the DNA. There are 37,000 or so clones in the sample; 89% occur only once, and 6% to 7% lies in the top ten. The V gene's germline CDR1 is LGHDT and CDR2 YNNKEL (reference sequence). The CDR3 contains 14 residues. V was clipped by 0 bases and J by 3 bases, with 9 bases between them. This sample stems from a study of blood T cell repertoires in COVID-19. At the level of the study: COVID-19 samples collected from the United States, Italy and Spain covered acute and convalescent phases. Sources were T cells, B-cell-depleted T cells, or PBMCs; the material itself was cDNA or gDNA.

The sequencing sample was made of peripheral blood. The source is a human donor in a cohort sampled during active COVID-19. The chain has TRBV3-1 (or the pseudogene TRBV3-2) and TRBJ2-7; D is ambiguous. This CDR3 reads CASSQDGLYYEQYF. The CDR3 DNA is TGTGCCAGCAGCCAAGATGGGCTGTACTACGAGCAGTACTTC.